Each of the 31 T cell receptor beta chains below was sequenced from the same sample in a study of T cell responses to AZD1222 COVID-19 vaccine. The method was immunoSEQ multiplex PCR; TCRdb's version includes in-frame clones alone and lacks a portion of them. The repertoire holds about 150,000 clones, with around 90% as singletons. The sequencing here drew on peripheral blood, taken 28 days after the second AZD1222 dose. These TCRs come from an adult who received the AZD1222 COVID-19 vaccine.

V gene TRBV20-1 combines with J gene TRBJ2-1; perhaps D is TRBD1 or TRBD2 (5 bases each). Germline CDR1 is DFQATT and CDR2 is SNEGSKA (reference sequence). There are 16 residues in the CDR3. The V end was cut by 3 bases, the J end by 8 bases, with 23 bases between. This CDR3 is CSASAMTDTGGDEQFF. CDR3 DNA sequence: TGCAGTGCTAGTGCGATGACAGATACCGGAGGAGATGAGCAGTTCTTC.

The V and J genes are TRBV5-1 and TRBJ2-1; D tentatively reads TRBD1 or TRBD2 (7 bases each). Trimming pared 4 bases from V and 10 bases from J, leaving 21 bases between. CDR1 is SGHRS and CDR2 is YFSETQ in the germline V gene. This CDR3 region has 15 residues. The chain's CDR3 is CASSGGDSRFSEQFF. The CDR3 bases are TGCGCCAGCAGCGGGGGGGACAGTCGTTTCTCAGAGCAGTTCTTC.

This clone appeared a single time. The chain carries TRBV5-6 and TRBJ2-5; no clear D gene. The CDR3 loop spans 13 amino acids. V lost 2 bases to trimming and J lost 2 bases, with 7 bases between them. CDR1 and CDR2 (germline): SGHDT, YYEEEE. CDR3 nucleotide sequence: TGTGCCAGCAGCTTTGCTGGGCAAGAGACCCAGTACTTC. Protein product: CASSFAGQETQYF. Complete variable domain (other parts from reference TRBV5-6 and TRBJ2-5): DAGVTQSPTHLIKTRGQQVTLRCSPKSGHDTVSWYQQALGQGPQFIFQYYEEEERQRGNFPDRFSGHQFPNYSSELNVNALLLGDSALYLCASSFAGQETQYFGPGTRLLVL.

This clone was counted a few times. The V and J genes are TRBV11-2 and TRBJ2-7, with D perhaps TRBD1 (6 bases). Germline V gives CDR1 SGHAT, CDR2 FQNNGV. The CDR3 has 14 residues. V was shortened by 1 base and J by 7 bases, with 14 bases between the two germline ends. CDR3 DNA: TGTGCCAGCAGCTTAGCAGGCAGGGGAAGGGAGCAGTACTTC. This encodes CASSLAGRGREQYF.

The chain carries TRBV5-4 and TRBJ2-5, with 8 bases matching TRBD2. The germline V gene encodes CDR1 SGHNT and CDR2 YYREEE (reference sequence). V dropped 4 bases and J dropped 6; count of bases not matched to a gene: 8. The CDR3 is 14 amino acids. CDR3 in amino acids: CASSPGLAGQTQYF. The CDR3 DNA reads as TGTGCCAGCAGCCCCGGACTAGCAGGCCAGACCCAGTACTTC.

The chain combines TRBV14 with TRBJ1-2; D not certain. Germline-derived CDR1 and CDR2 are SGHDN and FVKESK. Trimming took off 0 bases at V and 9 bases at J, with 11 bases between the two ends. The CDR3 contains 13 residues. The DNA for the CDR3 is TGTGCCAGCAGCCAAGAATTGGGCAGTAGCTACACCTTC. This sequence encodes CASSQELGSSYTF.

The chain carries TRBV18 and TRBJ2-3; 10 bases match TRBD2. The V and J ends lost 1 base and 5 bases, in that order; junction bases with no gene match: 3. The CDR3 totals 15 residues. CDR1 is KGHSH and CDR2 is LQKENI in the germline V gene. CDR3 in DNA: TGTGCCAGCTCACCACGCGCTAGCGGGGGAGATACGCAGTATTTT. Its protein is CASSPRASGGDTQYF. Full variable domain (outside the CDR3, taken from reference TRBV18 and TRBJ2-3): NAGVMQNPRHLVRRRGQEARLRCSPMKGHSHVYWYRQLPEEGLKFMVYLQKENIIDESGMPKERFSAEFPKEGPSILRIQQVVRGDSAAYFCASSPRASGGDTQYFGPGTRLTVL.

The rearrangement links TRBV6-5 to TRBJ2-5; D is possibly TRBD2 (6 bases). Germline V gives CDR1 MNHEY, CDR2 SVGAGI. This CDR3 has 13 amino acids. Trimming pared 5 bases from V and 4 bases from J, leaving 11 bases between. The CDR3 is CASSREDRETQYF. As DNA, the CDR3 is TGTGCCAGCAGTAGGGAGGATCGAGAGACCCAGTACTTC.

This sequence joins TRBV30 and TRBJ2-7, with TRBD2 as a possible D gene (6 bases). V lost 3 bases and J lost 6, with 15 bases in between. Germline V lookup: CDR1 GTSNPN, CDR2 SVGIG (reference sequence). This CDR3 has 13 residues. The CDR3 sequence is CAWSRLELGEQYF. CDR3 nucleotide sequence: TGTGCCTGGAGCAGACTAGAATTGGGCGAGCAGTACTTC.

The chain carries TRBV20-1 and TRBJ1-3, with 7 positions matching TRBD1. The CDR3 contains 11 residues. V shed 8 bases and J 6 bases; nucleotides not matched to a gene: 4. In germline, CDR1 is DFQATT, CDR2 SNEGSKA (reference sequence). The CDR3 DNA follows: TGCAGTTATAGGGGGCAAAACACCATATATTTT. As protein: CSYRGQNTIYF.

The chain uses TRBV15 and TRBJ1-5; 10 positions match TRBD1. Germline values: CDR1 LNHNV, CDR2 YYDKDF (reference sequence). V shed 5 bases, J shed 0 bases, and the junction held 7 bases outside the gene matches. The CDR3 loop spans 17 amino acids. CDR3 bases: TGTGCCACCAGCCGGCGGACAGGGGGAGATAGCAATCAGCCCCAGCATTTT. Its protein is CATSRRTGGDSNQPQHF.

The chain is built from TRBV30 and TRBJ1-1; D remains unclear. V lost 1 base, J lost 0 bases, and 3 bases lay in between. CDR1 GTSNPN and CDR2 SVGIG come from the germline V gene (reference sequence). The CDR3 covers 12 residues. For the CDR3, the DNA is TGTGCCTGGAGTGCTATGAACACTGAAGCTTTCTTT. Its translation is CAWSAMNTEAFF.

This rearrangement joins TRBV7-9 to TRBJ2-3; TRBD2 agrees at 14 bases. There are 18 residues in the CDR3. Germline V gene data show CDR1 as SEHNR and CDR2 as FQNEAQ (reference sequence). J gave up 7 bases and V 2 bases, and 11 bases lay outside the gene matches. The CDR3 loop reads CASSLPRRLAGGPNTQYF. CDR3 nucleotides: TGTGCCAGCAGCTTACCTCGTCGACTAGCGGGAGGGCCAAATACGCAGTATTTT.

The genes are TRBV6-5 and TRBJ1-1; D uncertain. This CDR3 comprises 13 residues. V was cut by 8 bases and J by 1 base, with 11 bases left in between. Germline loops: CDR1 MNHEY, CDR2 SVGAGI. Here the CDR3 reads CASGYDGNTEAFF. The CDR3 bases are TGTGCCAGCGGATACGACGGGAACACTGAAGCTTTCTTT.

The V and J genes are TRBV6-6 and TRBJ1-1; no clear D. CDR1 and CDR2 (germline): MNHNY, SVGAGI (reference sequence). The CDR3 has 14 residues. The V end lost 10 bases, the J end lost 0 bases, and 15 bases lay between the germline ends. CDR3 residues: CAMGAGDMNTEAFF. CDR3 DNA: TGTGCCATGGGAGCAGGAGACATGAACACTGAAGCTTTCTTT.

The chain employs TRBV6-2 or TRBV6-3 and TRBJ2-7; the match to TRBD2 covers 11 bases. Trimming cost V 4 bases and J 3 bases; bases outside gene matches: 14. The CDR3 spans 18 residues. Germline-derived CDR1 and CDR2 are MNHEY and SVGEGT. This chain's CDR3 is CASSSKGLAVNARYEQYF. In DNA, the CDR3 is TGTGCCAGCAGTTCGAAGGGACTAGCGGTAAATGCCCGCTACGAGCAGTACTTC.

J is TRBJ2-1 and V is TRBV5-1, with D uncertain. Germline CDR1 reads SGHRS; CDR2 reads YFSETQ. CDR3 length: 15 amino acids. V lost 0 bases to trimming and J lost 5 bases, with 12 bases between them. CDR3 in DNA: TGCGCCAGCAGCTTGGGGGCAGGCGCCGACAATGAGCAGTTCTTC. Translating it yields CASSLGAGADNEQFF.

The gene calls are TRBV5-1 and TRBJ2-1; 7 bases are shared with TRBD2. Germline V gives CDR1 SGHRS, CDR2 YFSETQ. The CDR3 totals 13 residues. With V trimmed by 7 bases and J by 5 bases, 6 bases remained unmatched. The CDR3 is CASGTLADNEQFF. The CDR3 DNA reads TGCGCCAGCGGGACCCTAGCGGACAATGAGCAGTTCTTC.

The rearrangement uses TRBV9 and TRBJ2-7; no reliable D call. Germline V lookup: CDR1 SGDLS, CDR2 YYNGEE. Trimming shortened V by 0 bases and J by 7 bases, and 14 bases separated the two germline ends. This CDR3 has 14 amino acids. The CDR3 DNA is TGTGCCAGCAGCGTAGATGGTGCGACGAGAGAGCAGTACTTC. Residues: CASSVDGATREQYF.

The chain employs TRBV19 and TRBJ1-2; possibly TRBD1 for D (6 bases). The CDR3 covers 14 residues. Trimming took 5 bases from V and 7 from J, leaving 17 bases between them. Germline V gene sequence: CDR1 LNHDA, CDR2 SQIVND (reference sequence). CDR3 residues: CASSSSRGGGGYTF. The CDR3 DNA sequence: TGTGCCAGTAGTTCCTCCCGAGGGGGGGGTGGCTACACCTTC.

This chain links TRBV12-3 or TRBV12-4 with TRBJ2-7; TRBD1 aligns across 8 bases. This CDR3 is 13 amino acids long. V was pared by 6 bases and J by 5 bases, with 6 bases of the junction left unmatched. The CDR3 loop is CASRGQGADEQYF. CDR3 sequence (DNA): TGTGCCAGCAGAGGACAGGGTGCAGACGAGCAGTACTTC.

This chain links TRBV12-3 or TRBV12-4 with TRBJ1-1; 8 nucleotides agree with TRBD1. The CDR3 sequence is 13 residues long. J lost 4 bases, V lost 5 bases, and 3 bases had no gene match. CDR3 sequence reads: CASSKTGGTEAFF. The CDR3 nucleotides read TGTGCCAGCAGTAAAACAGGGGGCACTGAAGCTTTCTTT.

The V and J genes are TRBV6-6 and TRBJ2-7; possible D gene TRBD1, 6 bases. CDR3 length: 12 amino acids. With 5 bases removed from V and 5 bases from J, the gap between germline ends came to 10 bases. Germline V CDR1 and CDR2: MNHNY, SVGAGI (reference sequence). The CDR3 DNA sequence: TGTGCCAGCAGTATAAACAGGGACGAGCAGTACTTC. Encoded protein: CASSINRDEQYF.

The rearrangement links TRBV2 to TRBJ1-1, with D unresolved. The CDR3 is made up of 13 amino acids. Deletions cut 8 bases from V and 0 bases from J, with 10 bases between. Germline V gene data show CDR1 as SNHLY and CDR2 as FYNNEI. CDR3 protein: CASFKTMNTEAFF. In nucleotides, the CDR3 is TGTGCCAGCTTTAAGACTATGAACACTGAAGCTTTCTTT.

The chain recombines TRBV7-9 with TRBJ2-7; weak D call: TRBD2 (5 bases). The CDR3 extends over 15 amino acids. V dropped 5 bases and J dropped 3 bases, with 17 bases sitting between them. Germline CDR1 SEHNR, CDR2 FQNEAQ (reference sequence). The CDR3 protein is CASSGEDGLYYEQYF. CDR3 sequence (DNA): TGTGCCAGCAGCGGCGAGGACGGACTCTACTACGAGCAGTACTTC. The full variable domain, with the rest looked up from reference TRBV7-9 and TRBJ2-7, is DTGVSQNPRHKITKRGQNVTFRCDPISEHNRLYWYRQTLGQGPEFLTYFQNEAQLEKSRLLSDRFSAERPKGSFSTLEIQRTEQGDSAMYLCASSGEDGLYYEQYFGPGTRLTVT.

The genes are TRBV19 and TRBJ2-2; D is uncertain. Germline V gene data show CDR1 as LNHDA and CDR2 as SQIVND (reference sequence). The length of the CDR3 is 12 residues. Trimming took 6 bases from V and 5 from J, leaving 7 bases between them. The CDR3 spells CASRERTGELFF. CDR3 coding DNA: TGTGCCAGTAGGGAGAGGACCGGGGAGCTGTTTTTT.

The chain uses TRBV9 and TRBJ1-2, with D maybe TRBD1 (5 bases). The CDR3 consists of 13 residues. Trimming left V 6 bases short and J 7 bases short, with 16 bases between. The germline V gene encodes CDR1 SGDLS and CDR2 YYNGEE. The CDR3 loop is CASTKEGSSGYTF. CDR3 coding DNA: TGTGCCAGCACCAAAGAGGGGTCCTCTGGCTACACCTTC.

This clone was detected only a few times. This rearrangement joins TRBV27 to TRBJ2-7; D is perhaps TRBD1 (6 bases). This CDR3 contains 15 residues. V shed 3 bases and J shed 0 bases, with 12 bases lying between them. In germline, CDR1 is MNHEY, CDR2 SMNVEV (reference sequence). The CDR3 nucleotides are TGTGCCAGCAGTTTCTCCCAGGGGACCTCCTACGAGCAGTACTTC. As protein: CASSFSQGTSYEQYF.

V and J are TRBV7-2 and TRBJ2-2; D not resolved. Trimming took off 1 base at V and 2 bases at J, with 11 bases between the two ends. The CDR3 is 16 amino acids. Germline CDR1 and CDR2: SGHTA and FQGNSA. CDR3 amino acids: CASSLVGGANTGELFF. The DNA for the CDR3 is TGTGCCAGCAGCTTAGTTGGTGGCGCCAACACCGGGGAGCTGTTTTTT.

The J gene is TRBJ1-1, the V gene TRBV27; D is possibly TRBD1 (5 bases). V lost 3 bases and J lost 6, with 11 bases in between. The CDR3 is made up of 13 amino acids. CDR1 and CDR2 from the germline V gene are MNHEY and SMNVEV (reference sequence). This CDR3 reads CASSFRGRAEAFF. DNA of the CDR3: TGTGCCAGCAGTTTTCGGGGGAGGGCTGAAGCTTTCTTT.

The sample holds a few counts of this clone. The V call is TRBV4-1, the J call TRBJ1-2; the match to TRBD1 covers 10 bases. The J segment lost 3 bases and the V segment lost 7 bases, leaving 11 bases of the junction unmatched. Per the germline V gene, CDR1 is MGHRA and CDR2 is YSYEKL. This CDR3 is 16 amino acids long. The CDR3 spells CASNRLVGTGDYGYTF. The CDR3 bases are TGCGCCAGCAACCGTTTGGTCGGGACAGGGGACTATGGCTACACCTTC.